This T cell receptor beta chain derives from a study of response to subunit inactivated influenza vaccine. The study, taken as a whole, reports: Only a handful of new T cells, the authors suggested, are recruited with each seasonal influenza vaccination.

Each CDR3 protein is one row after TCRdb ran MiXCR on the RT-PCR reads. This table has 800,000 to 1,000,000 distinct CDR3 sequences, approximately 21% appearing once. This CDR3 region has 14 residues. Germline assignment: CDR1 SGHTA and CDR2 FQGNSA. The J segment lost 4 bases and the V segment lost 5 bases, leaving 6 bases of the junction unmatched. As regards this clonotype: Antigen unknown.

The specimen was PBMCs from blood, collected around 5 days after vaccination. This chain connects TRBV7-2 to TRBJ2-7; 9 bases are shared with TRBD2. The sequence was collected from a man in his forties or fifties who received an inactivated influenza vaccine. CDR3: CASSAASGVYEQYF. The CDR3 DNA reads TGTGCCAGCAGCGCGGCTAGCGGGGTTTACGAGCAGTACTTC.